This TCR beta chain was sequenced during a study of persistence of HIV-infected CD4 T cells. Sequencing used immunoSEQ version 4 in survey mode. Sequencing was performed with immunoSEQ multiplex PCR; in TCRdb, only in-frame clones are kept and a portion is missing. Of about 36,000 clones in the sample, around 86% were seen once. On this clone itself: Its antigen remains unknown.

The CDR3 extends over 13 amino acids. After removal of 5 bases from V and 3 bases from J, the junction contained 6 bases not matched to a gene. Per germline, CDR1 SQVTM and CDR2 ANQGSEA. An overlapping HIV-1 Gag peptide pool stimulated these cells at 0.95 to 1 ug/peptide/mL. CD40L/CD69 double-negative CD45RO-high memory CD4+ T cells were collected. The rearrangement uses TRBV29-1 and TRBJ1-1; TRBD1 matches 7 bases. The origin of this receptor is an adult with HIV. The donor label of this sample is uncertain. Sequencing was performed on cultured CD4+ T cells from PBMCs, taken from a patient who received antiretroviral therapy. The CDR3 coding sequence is TGCAGCGTTCCGACAGGGAGGTACACTGAAGCTTTCTTT. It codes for CSVPTGRYTEAFF.